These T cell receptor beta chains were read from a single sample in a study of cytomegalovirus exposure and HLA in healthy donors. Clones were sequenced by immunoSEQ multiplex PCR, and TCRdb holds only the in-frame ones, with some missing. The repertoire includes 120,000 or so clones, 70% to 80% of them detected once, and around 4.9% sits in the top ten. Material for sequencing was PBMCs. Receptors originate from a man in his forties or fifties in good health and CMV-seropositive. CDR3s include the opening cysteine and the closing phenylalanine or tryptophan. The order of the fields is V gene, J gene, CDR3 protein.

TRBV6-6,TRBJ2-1,CASRGASGFYNEQFF
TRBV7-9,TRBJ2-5,CAMGEVQETQYF
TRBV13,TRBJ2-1,CASSFWASGGAPNEQFF
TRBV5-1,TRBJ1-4,CASSLTSTGKKLFF
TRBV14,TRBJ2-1,CASSQEARGVYNEQFF
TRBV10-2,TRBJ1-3,CASSEAQGVGRLTSGNTIYF
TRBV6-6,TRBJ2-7,CASSYEGQGASYEQYF
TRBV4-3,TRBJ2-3,CASSQDFGSGRADTQYF
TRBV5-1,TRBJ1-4,CASSLTPATNEKLFF
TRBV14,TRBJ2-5,CASSQAMGTRTQYF
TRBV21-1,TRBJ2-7,CASSKTRDRTEEQYF
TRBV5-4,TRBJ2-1,CAISSSSYNEQFF
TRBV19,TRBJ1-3,CASRTGEPGNTIYF